This T cell receptor beta chain was profiled in a study of blood T cell repertoires in COVID-19. TCRdb's copy holds only in-frame clones and misses some; the assay was immunoSEQ multiplex PCR. Here the sample spans about 280,000 clones, 70% to 90% being singletons. The J segment lost 7 bases and the V segment lost 5 bases, leaving 11 bases of the junction unmatched. Germline CDR1 LNHDA, CDR2 SQIVND (reference sequence). The CDR3 spans 15 residues. V and J are TRBV19 and TRBJ2-1; 7 positions agree with TRBD2. Source material: PBMCs or T cells enriched from blood (not recorded which). This sequence was found in a young woman with acute COVID-19. The CDR3 loop reads CASSVHSGPGNEQFF. In nucleotides, the CDR3 is TGTGCCAGTAGTGTCCATAGCGGGCCGGGAAATGAGCAGTTCTTC.